This T cell receptor beta chain was found in a study of blood T cell repertoires in COVID-19. Study in general: Researchers got acute and convalescent COVID-19 samples from the United States, Italy and Spain.

Measured with immunoSEQ multiplex PCR; TCRdb has only the in-frame clones, and not every one. The data contain about 130,000 clones, about 88% of them singletons. The V end lost 0 bases, the J end lost 3 bases, and 10 bases lay between the germline ends. Germline assignment: CDR1 SGHRS and CDR2 YFSETQ. CDR3 size: 15 residues. The source is a woman older than 75 with acute or convalescent COVID-19. The sequencing sample was made of peripheral blood. V usage is TRBV5-1 and J usage is TRBJ2-1; a possible D gene is TRBD2 (7 bases). The CDR3 spells CASSLEGGDYNEQFF. CDR3 in DNA: TGCGCCAGCAGCTTGGAAGGGGGGGACTACAATGAGCAGTTCTTC.